One and the same sample provided the 19 T cell receptor beta chains below, sequenced in a study of shared T cell receptors in the human thymus. TCRdb's table, derived via immunoSEQ multiplex PCR, lists solely in-frame clones and lacks some. Counted here are 700,000 to 750,000 clones, approximately 83% occurring once; the ten biggest clones make up roughly 0.01%. A further study also used this sample, focusing on human thymus T cells.

The sequencing input was thymocytes. All receptors derive from a girl in the first two years of life with a congenital heart defect.

The V gene is TRBV6-5, the J gene TRBJ1-5; tentatively, D is TRBD1 (6 bases). In germline, CDR1 is MNHEY, CDR2 SVGAGI. V was shortened by 5 bases and J by 3 bases, with 11 bases between the two germline ends. The CDR3 extends over 14 amino acids. For the CDR3, the DNA is TGTGCCAGCAGTGACCGGACAGACAATCAGCCCCAGCATTTT. This sequence encodes CASSDRTDNQPQHF.

The chain has TRBV6-5 and TRBJ1-2, with a tentative D call TRBD1 (6 bases). The V gene lost 10 bases and the J gene lost 0 bases, with 12 bases spanning the gap. The CDR3 covers 13 residues. Germline loops: CDR1 MNHEY, CDR2 SVGAGI. As DNA, the CDR3 is TGTGCCACCGGCCGGACAGCTAACTATGGCTACACCTTC. It codes for CATGRTANYGYTF.

The rearrangement uses TRBV4-3 and TRBJ1-2; D perhaps matches TRBD1 (6 bases). The germline V gene encodes CDR1 LGHNA and CDR2 YSLEER. The CDR3 runs 16 residues. Trimming took off 2 bases at V and 0 bases at J, with 13 bases between the two ends. CDR3 in amino acids: CASSQRADSSNYGYTF. Here the CDR3 DNA reads TGCGCCAGCAGCCAACGCGCGGACAGTTCTAACTATGGCTACACCTTC.

CDR3 loop: CASSIRLALGNSPLHF. Written as DNA, the CDR3 is TGTGCCAGTAGTATCAGGCTGGCACTAGGGAATTCACCCCTCCACTTT. The rearrangement links TRBV19 to TRBJ1-6; no clear D gene. With 3 bases removed from V and 7 bases from J, the gap between germline ends came to 16 bases. Per germline, CDR1 LNHDA and CDR2 SQIVND (reference sequence). The CDR3 is 16 amino acids.

This sequence joins TRBV28 and TRBJ1-1; D unclear. Germline values: CDR1 MDHEN, CDR2 SYDVKM. This CDR3 has 14 amino acids. V lost 6 bases, J lost 2 bases, and 13 bases lay in between. DNA for the CDR3: TGTGCCAGCAGGACTCCTAGAACCAACACTGAAGCTTTCTTT. It codes for CASRTPRTNTEAFF.

The V and J genes are TRBV11-2 and TRBJ1-2, with TRBD1 as a possible D gene (5 bases). Germline lookup yields CDR1 SGHAT and CDR2 FQNNGV. CDR3 length: 15 amino acids. The V gene lost 5 bases and the J gene lost 4 bases, with 17 bases spanning the gap. The CDR3 is CASSELVGQTYGYTF. The DNA for the CDR3 is TGTGCCAGCAGCGAGTTAGTGGGGCAGACCTATGGCTACACCTTC.

The chain joins TRBV19 to TRBJ2-1; a weak D match, TRBD2 (7 bases). With 10 bases removed from V and 9 bases from J, the gap between germline ends came to 25 bases. This CDR3 comprises 15 residues. Germline V gene lookup returns CDR1 LNHDA and CDR2 SQIVND (reference sequence). CDR3 sequence: CATSEAEGGASEQFF. The CDR3 coding sequence is TGTGCCACATCCGAGGCCGAGGGGGGGGCATCTGAGCAGTTCTTC.

The chain carries TRBV18 and TRBJ2-1, with 9 bases lining up with TRBD2. The CDR3 length is 16 residues. Germline loops: CDR1 KGHSH, CDR2 LQKENI. V shed 5 bases and J 3 bases; nucleotides not matched to a gene: 8. CDR3 nucleotide sequence: TGTGCCAGCTCAAAGATAGCGGGGGCCGTCTACAATGAGCAGTTCTTC. Amino acid sequence: CASSKIAGAVYNEQFF.

This sequence joins TRBV4-1 and TRBJ1-5; perhaps TRBD1 as D (6 bases). This CDR3 has 18 residues. The V gene's germline CDR1 is MGHRA and CDR2 YSYEKL. V lost 0 bases, J lost 6 bases, and 21 bases lay in between. The CDR3 DNA follows: TGCGCCAGCAGCCAAGACCTCCCACAGGGCGGGTATCGTCAGCCCCAGCATTTT. Its protein is CASSQDLPQGGYRQPQHF.

The V call is TRBV27, the J call TRBJ2-7; perhaps TRBD1 as D (5 bases). V was cut by 3 bases and J by 4 bases, with 13 bases left in between. Germline CDR1 and CDR2: MNHEY and SMNVEV (reference sequence). CDR3 size: 14 residues. The CDR3 here is CASSFSRASYEQYF. DNA of the CDR3: TGTGCCAGCAGTTTTAGCAGGGCCTCTTACGAGCAGTACTTC.

This rearrangement joins TRBV7-2 to TRBJ1-2, with 7 bases identical to TRBD1. The ends lost 6 bases at V and 8 bases at J; junction bases unmatched: 12. Germline assignment: CDR1 SGHTA and CDR2 FQGNSA. This CDR3 region has 14 residues. This CDR3 reads CASSTSATGYGYTF. The CDR3 DNA reads as TGTGCCAGCAGTACATCGGCGACAGGGTACGGCTACACCTTC.

The chain employs TRBV10-1 and TRBJ2-5; tentative D call: TRBD1 (7 bases). Germline assignment: CDR1 WNHNN and CDR2 SYGVQD (reference sequence). CDR3 length equals 16 residues. Trimming shortened V by 7 bases and J by 2 bases, and 20 bases separated the two germline ends. The CDR3 is CASKGDEGGQQETQYF. The CDR3 nucleotides read TGCGCCAGCAAGGGGGACGAGGGGGGACAGCAAGAGACCCAGTACTTC.

The V and J genes are TRBV5-1 and TRBJ1-2; tentatively, D is TRBD1 (5 bases). Trimming pared 1 base from V and 3 bases from J, leaving 10 bases between. This CDR3 has 14 amino acids. Germline loops: CDR1 SGHRS, CDR2 YFSETQ. CDR3 coding DNA: TGCGCCAGCAGCTTGTGGCGGGGCCACTATGGCTACACCTTC. Its protein product is CASSLWRGHYGYTF.

This clone was detected a few times. This chain uses TRBV5-5 with TRBJ1-1, with D unclear. The CDR3 spans 15 residues. The germline V and J ends were trimmed by 2 bases and 6 bases, with 17 bases remaining between them. Germline CDR1 reads SGHKS; CDR2 reads YYEKEE (reference sequence). The CDR3 here is CASSLKTRHISEAFF. CDR3 coding DNA: TGTGCCAGCAGCTTAAAAACCCGACATATCTCTGAAGCTTTCTTT.

This rearrangement joins TRBV5-6 to TRBJ1-1; D remains unclear. The V gene lost 0 bases and the J gene lost 5 bases, with 14 bases spanning the gap. The CDR3 sequence is 15 residues long. Looked up from germline, CDR1 is SGHDT and CDR2 is YYEEEE. CDR3 sequence: CASSLERVSGTEAFF. DNA of the CDR3: TGTGCCAGCAGCTTGGAGAGGGTTTCGGGAACTGAAGCTTTCTTT.

The chain employs TRBV28 and TRBJ1-4; 9 bases are a match to TRBD1. The junction had 7 bases not matched to a gene; V was cut back by 3 bases and J by 8 bases. From germline, CDR1 is MDHEN and CDR2 SYDVKM. The CDR3 extends over 15 amino acids. The CDR3 is CASSLGQGGREKLFF. For the CDR3, the DNA is TGTGCCAGCAGTTTGGGACAGGGTGGGCGGGAAAAACTGTTTTTT.

V is TRBV28 and J is TRBJ1-2; TRBD1 matches at 7 bases. CDR3 length equals 17 residues. Trimming removed 3 bases from V and 2 bases from J; junction bases left unmatched: 12. Germline V gives CDR1 MDHEN, CDR2 SYDVKM. The CDR3 region has the DNA TGTGCCAGCAGTTTGTGGGACAGTTCAGACCTCAACTATGGCTACACCTTC. As protein: CASSLWDSSDLNYGYTF.

CDR3 bases: TGTGCCAGCAGAAAGTCGGGTTGTCATGAAAAACTGTTTTTT. It translates to CASRKSGCHEKLFF. This chain links TRBV14 with TRBJ1-4; D is undetermined. Trimming removed 6 bases from V and 6 bases from J, with 14 bases in between. The CDR3 has 14 amino acids. CDR1 SGHDN and CDR2 FVKESK come from the germline V gene.

DNA for the CDR3: TGCGCCAGCAGCCAAGATACGGGTCAGGGGTTACGGGGCCCATGGCCCCTAACTGAAGCTTTCTTT. It yields the protein CASSQDTGQGLRGPWPLTEAFF. The chain employs TRBV4-1 and TRBJ1-1; possibly TRBD1 for D (6 bases). Germline-derived CDR1 and CDR2 are MGHRA and YSYEKL. V was cut by 0 bases and J by 5 bases, with 34 bases left in between. This CDR3 contains 22 residues.